The rows below give T cell receptor beta chains drawn from one sample of a study of identical twins. TCRdb used MiXCR to reprocess the 5' RACE reads, holding one entry per CDR3 protein. Here the sample spans 400,000 or so distinct CDR3 sequences, approximately 8.7% being singletons. The sequenced sample consisted of naive T cells sorted from blood. The receptors derive from a woman aged 45-65 years in good health. CDR3s include the opening cysteine and the closing phenylalanine or tryptophan. The order of the fields is D gene, V gene, J gene, clone size, CDR3 protein, CDR3 DNA. D genes are given only for firm matches. Not every row has a clone size; where given, it reads once, few, many or a size class.

TRBD2	TRBV7-3	TRBJ2-1	.	CASSHGTSGRPSSYNEQFF	TGTGCCAGCAGCCATGGGACTAGCGGGCGGCCGAGCTCCTACAATGAGCAGTTCTTC
TRBD2	TRBV7-9	TRBJ2-5	.	CASSLASAGGETQYF	TGTGCCAGCAGCTTAGCTTCTGCGGGGGGGGAGACCCAGTACTTC
.	TRBV29-1	TRBJ2-3	many	CSVHTGSDTQYF	TGCAGCGTCCACACAGGGTCAGATACGCAGTATTTT
TRBD1	TRBV5-6	TRBJ2-7	.	CASSPTGPYEQYF	TGTGCCAGCAGCCCGACAGGGCCCTACGAGCAGTACTTC
TRBD2	TRBV4-1	TRBJ2-1	many	CASSQLLTSGGGNEQFF	TGCGCCAGCAGCCAACTACTGACTAGCGGGGGAGGGAATGAGCAGTTCTTC
TRBD2	TRBV20-1	TRBJ2-1	many	CSARDPLAGGRGSYNEQFF	TGCAGTGCTAGAGATCCCCTAGCGGGAGGGCGGGGCTCCTACAATGAGCAGTTCTTC
TRBD2	TRBV6-1	TRBJ2-1	many	CASSESRGGWNEQFF	TGTGCCAGCAGTGAGTCCCGGGGGGGGTGGAATGAGCAGTTCTTC
.	TRBV3-1	TRBJ2-1	.	CASSQDFRGEQFF	TGTGCCAGCAGCCAAGATTTCCGGGGGGAGCAGTTCTTC
.	TRBV11-1	TRBJ2-1	.	CASSRLVGNEQFF	TGTGCCAGCAGCAGACTAGTTGGCAATGAGCAGTTCTTC
.	TRBV27	TRBJ2-1	many	CASSLGASPTIDEQFF	TGTGCCAGCAGTTTAGGAGCATCCCCTACCATCGATGAGCAGTTCTTC
.	TRBV7-2	TRBJ1-2	many	CASSWRGSYGYTF	TGTGCCAGCAGCTGGAGGGGCAGTTATGGCTACACCTTC
.	TRBV12-3/TRBV12-4	TRBJ2-7	few	CASSLILVGEQYF	TGTGCCAGCAGTTTAATCCTTGTAGGGGAGCAGTACTTC
.	TRBV20-1	TRBJ2-3	few	CSARDRVRGTDTQYF	TGCAGTGCTAGAGATCGCGTCAGGGGCACAGATACGCAGTATTTT
.	TRBV11-2	TRBJ2-7	few	CASRKTGQSSYEQYF	TGTGCCAGCAGGAAAACGGGACAAAGCTCCTACGAGCAGTACTTC
.	TRBV3-1	TRBJ2-1	once	CASSSRGWEQFF	TGTGCCAGCAGCTCTCGGGGGTGGGAGCAGTTCTTC
.	TRBV7-6	TRBJ1-1	.	CASSLAAPNGPSEAFF	TGTGCCAGCAGCTTAGCAGCTCCTAACGGCCCGAGTGAAGCTTTCTTT
.	TRBV7-7	TRBJ2-1	.	CASSLAVVSSYNEQFF	TGTGCCAGCAGCTTAGCGGTAGTTAGCTCCTACAATGAGCAGTTCTTC
.	TRBV7-9	TRBJ2-7	few	CASSSPGDSLYEQYF	TGTGCCAGCAGCTCCCCGGGGGACAGCCTCTACGAGCAGTACTTC
.	TRBV7-9	TRBJ1-2	.	CASSLEGAGLGYGYTF	TGTGCCAGCAGCTTAGAAGGGGCAGGACTTGGCTATGGCTACACCTTC
TRBD2	TRBV20-1	TRBJ2-5	.	CSARGPGGRRETQYF	TGCAGTGCTAGAGGCCCGGGGGGGAGGCGAGAGACCCAGTACTTC
.	TRBV7-8	TRBJ1-1	many	CASSLMGTEAFF	TGTGCCAGCAGCCTAATGGGAACTGAAGCTTTCTTT
TRBD1	TRBV2	TRBJ2-3	few	CASRKGQGASDTQYF	TGTGCCAGCAGGAAAGGACAGGGGGCTTCAGATACGCAGTATTTT
.	TRBV11-3	TRBJ2-4	.	CASSSRGVKNIQYF	TGTGCCAGCAGCTCCAGGGGTGTCAAAAACATTCAGTACTTC
.	TRBV5-1	TRBJ2-5	few	CASSLGDTTETQYF	TGCGCCAGCAGCTTGGGGGACACAACAGAGACCCAGTACTTC
.	TRBV24-1	TRBJ2-6	.	CATSDVSRGANVLTF	TGTGCCACCAGTGATGTATCGAGGGGGGCCAACGTCCTGACTTTC
.	TRBV5-1	TRBJ1-4	.	CASSPLEGGGNEKLFF	TGCGCCAGCAGCCCCCTTGAGGGGGGTGGTAATGAAAAACTGTTTTTT
.	TRBV3-1	TRBJ2-2	few	CASRVEGTTGELFF	TGTGCCAGCAGGGTAGAAGGTACCACCGGGGAGCTGTTTTTT
.	TRBV7-2	TRBJ1-2	few	CASSLSGRMMNYGYTF	TGTGCCAGCAGCCTATCGGGACGGATGATGAACTATGGCTACACCTTC
TRBD1	TRBV7-2	TRBJ2-5	once	CASSRRTGAQETQYF	TGTGCCAGCAGCCGACGGACAGGGGCCCAAGAGACCCAGTACTTC
.	TRBV27	TRBJ2-7	many	CASSTRDGSYEQYF	TGTGCCAGCAGTACCCGGGACGGCTCCTACGAGCAGTACTTC
TRBD1	TRBV6-1	TRBJ2-3	few	CASSKQGSADTQYF	TGTGCCAGCAGCAAACAGGGGAGCGCAGATACGCAGTATTTT
.	TRBV14	TRBJ2-5	few	CASSFSIETQYF	TGTGCCAGCAGCTTTTCCATAGAGACCCAGTACTTC
TRBD1	TRBV29-1	TRBJ1-4	many	CSVARGRLEKLFF	TGCAGCGTTGCCAGGGGGCGACTTGAAAAACTGTTTTTT
.	TRBV6-5	TRBJ2-7	few	CASTSRDGAYEQYF	TGTGCCAGCACCTCCCGGGACGGAGCCTACGAGCAGTACTTC
.	TRBV28	TRBJ1-4	many	CASSRTKGGEKLFF	TGTGCCAGCAGTCGAACAAAAGGCGGTGAAAAACTGTTTTTT
.	TRBV15	TRBJ1-6	.	CATSRDQGQNSPLHF	TGTGCCACCAGCAGAGATCAGGGGCAAAATTCACCCCTCCACTTT
TRBD2	TRBV7-8	TRBJ2-2	.	CASTSSGSSWAGELFF	TGTGCCAGCACGTCTAGCGGGAGTTCGTGGGCCGGGGAGCTGTTTTTT
.	TRBV12-3/TRBV12-4	TRBJ2-5	.	CASSFRQGLETQYF	TGTGCCAGCAGTTTTAGGCAGGGCCTCGAGACCCAGTACTTC
TRBD1	TRBV14	TRBJ1-2	few	CASSQVRQGSYGYTF	TGTGCCAGCAGCCAAGTGCGACAGGGCAGCTATGGCTACACCTTC
TRBD1	TRBV24-1	TRBJ1-5	few	CATSDPSTGGGQPQHF	TGTGCCACCAGTGATCCTTCAACAGGGGGTGGTCAGCCCCAGCATTTT
.	TRBV28	TRBJ1-1	many	CASSLSQGGVSNTEAFF	TGTGCCAGCAGTTTATCGCAGGGTGGTGTCTCGAACACTGAAGCTTTCTTT
TRBD2	TRBV25-1	TRBJ2-1	.	CASSASGISRSYNVQFF	TGTGCCAGCAGTGCTAGCGGGATTAGCAGATCCTACAATGTGCAGTTCTTC
.	TRBV3-1	TRBJ2-7	.	CASSQDFFAGAGQYF	TGTGCCAGCAGCCAAGATTTTTTTGCGGGCGCTGGGCAGTACTTC